This T cell receptor beta chain was recorded in a study of T cell responses to AZD1222 COVID-19 vaccine (dated by TCRdb to the early 2020s). Broadly, across the study: A total of 230 or so trial participants underwent TCR sequencing, of whom approximately 210 received two doses of AZD1222 and roughly 25 received two doses of the MenACWY control vaccine. Enrollment into the trials was organized by age into subgroups of 18-55, 56-69 and 70-plus years, and those subgroups contained approximately 150, 30 and 60 TCR-sequenced participants, respectively.

Study-wide conclusions, independent of this receptor: No day 14 peak-response samples were available, so repertoires were characterized only after the peak T cell response. Reportedly, close to half of the unique spike-specific TCRs recognized epitopes lying outside the regions that are mutated in the B.1.351 and B.1.1.7 variants. The 56-69-year group was small, and its depth increase did not reach significance, likely because of low power. After two AZD1222 doses, both the breadth and the depth of spike-specific TCRs were significantly higher than at day 0 and than in MenACWY recipients. The vaccine-associated CD4 TCRs covered the entire spike protein, and the dominant responses fell in regions 160-218 and 743-854. Conclusions about previously exposed vaccinees were limited because only 5 or 6 AZD1222 recipients were SARS-CoV-2 seropositive at baseline. Participants were mostly white British, with more females than males. The authors suggested clonal diversity may have been underestimated.

As encoded in the germline V gene, CDR1 is SGHTA while CDR2 is FQGNSA. V drops 6 bases and J drops 6 bases, leaving 11 bases in between. The CDR3, from cysteine to phenylalanine, totals 12 residues. Of the read, only the CDR3 DNA is kept; its 36 bases are in frame from base 1. This clone was recorded once. There is no known antigen for this receptor. No per-base quality is available; no much larger clone lies one base away. The CDR3 regions of human TCRbeta chains were analyzed by immunosequencing. As for how the authors treated the data: Repertoire TCRs were checked for matches against a reference library of SARS-CoV-2-specific TCRs that had been generated using the MIRA antigen-specificity platform. Breadth was defined as the fraction of unique TCRs that were SARS-CoV-2-associated. Depth was defined as the fraction of total T cells that were SARS-CoV-2-associated. Using the MIRA data, each spike-specific TCR was assigned both to the spike region to which the TCR was reactive and to a CD4 or CD8 class. Log10-transformed breadth and depth values were compared by one-way ANOVA with Sidak's multiple comparisons tests. TCRdb holds this immuneACCESS table with in-frame rearrangements only. Some clones are missing; in checked studies, unresolved V genes explain under half, and the rest has no known cause. V and J calls and clone size follow that table, whereas D and trimming were derived from the DNA. Recorded for this sample are about 110,000 clones; about 95% of them occurred a single time. In total, the top ten clones hold approximately 2.8% of the sample.

The time point label, as the study defines it: about 28 days (+/-7) after the second vaccine dose. AZD1222 recipients with second doses at about 4 weeks or about 12 weeks were pooled, because spike-specific TCR depth and breadth did not differ between schedules. Vaccinee samples came from UK trials COV001 and COV002, including a single-blind randomized controlled phase 2/3 trial of AZD1222 (ChAdOx1 nCoV-19) in healthy adults. For TCRbeta chain sequencing, PBMC samples from trial participants were taken at day 0 and at day 28 after the second dose. The chain employs TRBV7-2 and TRBJ1-2; a tentative D match to TRBD1 spans 6 bases. The receptor was isolated from an adult who received the AZD1222 COVID-19 vaccine. Source: peripheral blood, taken 28 days after the second AZD1222 dose. The CDR3 protein sequence reads: CASRRQEDGYTF. The DNA is as follows: TGTGCCAGCAGAAGACAGGAGGATGGCTACACCTTC.